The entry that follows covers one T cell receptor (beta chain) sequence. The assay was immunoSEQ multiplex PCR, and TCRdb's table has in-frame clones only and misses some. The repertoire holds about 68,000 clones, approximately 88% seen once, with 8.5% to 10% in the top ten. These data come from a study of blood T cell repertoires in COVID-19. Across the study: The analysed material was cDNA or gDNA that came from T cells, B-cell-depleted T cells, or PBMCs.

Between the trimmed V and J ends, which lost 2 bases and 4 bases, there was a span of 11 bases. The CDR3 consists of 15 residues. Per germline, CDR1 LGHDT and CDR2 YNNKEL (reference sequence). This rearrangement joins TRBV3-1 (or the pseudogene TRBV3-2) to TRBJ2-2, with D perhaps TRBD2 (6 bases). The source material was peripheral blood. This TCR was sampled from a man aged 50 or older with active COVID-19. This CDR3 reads CASSQHGSGTGELFF. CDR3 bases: TGTGCCAGCAGCCAACACGGGAGTGGCACCGGGGAGCTGTTTTTT.